A single sample gave rise to the 23 T cell receptor beta chains below, sequenced in a study of blood T cell repertoires in COVID-19. Clones were read by immunoSEQ multiplex PCR, and TCRdb kept only the in-frame ones, dropping some. The table has 150,000 to 190,000 clones, 85% seen once. The sample taken for sequencing was peripheral blood. These receptors came from a woman aged 60-75 years with COVID-19, enrolled during active disease.

V is TRBV5-1 and J is TRBJ1-3, with TRBD1 matching over 8 bases. The V and J ends lost 4 bases and 0 bases, in that order; junction bases with no gene match: 15. This CDR3 is built from 19 residues. From germline, CDR1 is SGHRS and CDR2 YFSETQ. This CDR3 reads CASSNRQGTLSSSGNTIYF. The CDR3 bases are TGCGCCAGCAGCAATCGACAGGGGACCCTATCGAGCTCTGGAAACACCATATATTTT. Looking up the rest from reference TRBV5-1 and TRBJ1-3 gives the full variable domain: KAGVTQTPRYLIKTRGQQVTLSCSPISGHRSVSWYQQTPGQGLQFLFEYFSETQRNKGNFPGRFSGRQFSNSRSEMNVSTLELGDSALYLCASSNRQGTLSSSGNTIYFGEGSWLTVV.

V usage is TRBV10-2 and J usage is TRBJ2-1, with a possible D match to TRBD2 (5 bases). Germline V gene sequence: CDR1 WSHSY, CDR2 SAAADI. V gave up 6 bases and J gave up 4 bases, with 19 bases separating them. This CDR3 has 16 residues. The CDR3 DNA reads as TGCGCCAGCAGGACCGACCTTTCACGGGGTTACAATGAGCAGTTCTTC. Protein sequence: CASRTDLSRGYNEQFF.

There are a few counts of this clone. The rearrangement uses TRBV30 and TRBJ1-2; a weak D match, TRBD1 (5 bases). Per the germline V gene, CDR1 is GTSNPN and CDR2 is SVGIG (reference sequence). V was cut by 0 bases and J by 7 bases, with 12 bases left in between. This CDR3 has 13 residues. CDR3 DNA: TGTGCCTGGAGTGTACGCAGGGATGGTGGCTACACCTTC. It codes for CAWSVRRDGGYTF.

The J gene is TRBJ1-5, the V gene TRBV19; D uncertain. The V end was cut by 8 bases, the J end by 2 bases, with 10 bases between. Germline-derived CDR1 and CDR2 are LNHDA and SQIVND (reference sequence). There are 13 residues in the CDR3. CDR3 sequence: CASHDGGNQPQHF. In DNA, the CDR3 is TGTGCCAGTCACGACGGGGGCAATCAGCCCCAGCATTTT.

V gene TRBV25-1 combines with J gene TRBJ1-4; TRBD1 matches at 10 bases. The CDR3 contains 13 residues. The germline gives CDR1 MGHDK, CDR2 SYGVNS. The trim removed 7 bases at V and 7 bases at J, leaving 3 bases unmatched. The CDR3 protein is CASKTGGSEKLFF. As DNA, the CDR3 is TGTGCCAGCAAGACAGGGGGCAGTGAAAAACTGTTTTTT.

The chain recombines TRBV19 with TRBJ2-7; 11 nucleotides line up with TRBD2. Germline loops: CDR1 LNHDA, CDR2 SQIVND (reference sequence). There are 15 residues in the CDR3. V trimming: 5 bases; J trimming: 7 bases; junction bases outside the gene matches: 10. CDR3 bases: TGTGCCAGTAGTTTATTAGCGGGAGGGCCCGGGGAGCAGTACTTC. This encodes CASSLLAGGPGEQYF.

V is TRBV5-4 and J is TRBJ2-1; 7 positions agree with TRBD2. V was pared by 7 bases and J by 10 bases, with 5 bases of the junction left unmatched. This CDR3 region has 11 residues. Germline assignment: CDR1 SGHNT and CDR2 YYREEE (reference sequence). The CDR3 here is CASSQRGEQFF. DNA of the CDR3: TGTGCCAGCTCACAGCGGGGAGAGCAGTTCTTC.

V is TRBV15 and J is TRBJ2-1; 14 bases are shared with TRBD2. The junction had 8 bases not matched to a gene; V was cut back by 6 bases and J by 10 bases. Germline V CDR1 and CDR2: LNHNV, YYDKDF (reference sequence). There are 15 residues in the CDR3. CDR3 in amino acids: CATRRGTSGRGEQFF. CDR3 DNA sequence: TGTGCCACCAGACGGGGGACTAGCGGGAGAGGCGAGCAGTTCTTC.

The V and J genes are TRBV19 and TRBJ2-3; the match to TRBD1 covers 9 bases. The germline V gene has CDR1 LNHDA and CDR2 SQIVND (reference sequence). The length of the CDR3 is 13 residues. V was pared by 6 bases and J by 4 bases, with 2 bases of the junction left unmatched. Here the CDR3 reads CASRTGGPDTQYF. The CDR3 nucleotides are TGTGCCAGTAGAACAGGGGGCCCAGATACGCAGTATTTT.

This clone was picked up a small number of times. The V gene is TRBV5-6, the J gene TRBJ2-5; TRBD1 is a possible D gene (6 bases). The CDR3 is 16 residues long. Germline CDR1 reads SGHDT; CDR2 reads YYEEEE. The germline V and J ends were trimmed by 2 bases and 5 bases, with 19 bases remaining between them. CDR3 nucleotides: TGTGCCAGCAGCTTTAACCCGGGACATGGCAGGGAGACCCAGTACTTC. It codes for CASSFNPGHGRETQYF. The full variable domain, in which reference TRBV5-6 and TRBJ2-5 provide the parts outside the CDR3, is DAGVTQSPTHLIKTRGQQVTLRCSPKSGHDTVSWYQQALGQGPQFIFQYYEEEERQRGNFPDRFSGHQFPNYSSELNVNALLLGDSALYLCASSFNPGHGRETQYFGPGTRLLVL.

This sequence joins TRBV12-5 and TRBJ2-7, with TRBD2 as a possible D gene (5 bases). The CDR3 spans 14 residues. V shed 7 bases and J shed 2 bases, with 15 bases lying between them. Per the germline V gene, CDR1 is LGHNT and CDR2 is FRNRAP. The CDR3 nucleotides are TGTGCTAGTGCCCCGGGGTACTCGACCTACGAGCAGTACGTC. It encodes CASAPGYSTYEQYV.

CDR3 nucleotides: TGTGCCAGCAGCCTTAATCGGTGGGCAGAGACCCAGTACTTC. This sequence encodes CASSLNRWAETQYF. V usage is TRBV7-3 and J usage is TRBJ2-5; no firm D call. In germline, CDR1 is SGHTA, CDR2 FQGTGA. This CDR3 has 14 residues. V lost 5 bases and J 4 bases, leaving 14 bases between the germline ends.

This clone was counted between two and nine times. This chain connects TRBV6-5 to TRBJ2-7, with D possibly TRBD2 on 5 matching bases. The germline CDR1 and CDR2 sequences are MNHEY and SVGAGI. The ends were cut back, 2 bases at V and 3 bases at J, with 5 bases in the middle. CDR3 length: 12 amino acids. CDR3 sequence (DNA): TGTGCCAGCAGTTACGAGGGCTACGAGCAGTACTTC. Protein product: CASSYEGYEQYF.

The chain's CDR3 is CATTGTGSLSRQYV. CDR3 coding DNA: TGTGCCACAACCGGGACAGGGTCTTTATCGCGGCAGTACGTC. The J gene is TRBJ2-7, the V gene TRBV3-1 (or the pseudogene TRBV3-2); TRBD1 matches at 9 bases. CDR3 length: 14 amino acids. Trimming at V came to 10 bases and at J to 9 bases, leaving 16 bases not matched to a gene. Germline V gene data show CDR1 as LGHDT and CDR2 as YNNKEL (reference sequence).

The V and J genes are TRBV7-9 and TRBJ2-5; D uncertain. The V and J ends lost 5 bases and 0 bases respectively, with 16 bases between them. CDR1 is SEHNR and CDR2 is FQNEAQ in the germline V gene (reference sequence). CDR3 length: 16 amino acids. Here the CDR3 reads CASSPTVMRYQETQYF. CDR3 DNA sequence: TGTGCCAGCAGCCCCACGGTCATGCGGTACCAAGAGACCCAGTACTTC.

V is TRBV2 and J is TRBJ1-1; a possible D gene is TRBD1 (5 bases). CDR3 length: 14 amino acids. V lost 7 bases and J lost 6, with 18 bases in between. The germline gives CDR1 SNHLY, CDR2 FYNNEI. The CDR3 here is CASTQQGPGAEAFF. CDR3 coding DNA: TGTGCCAGCACTCAGCAGGGCCCGGGCGCTGAAGCTTTCTTT. Filled out from reference TRBV2 and TRBJ1-1, the complete variable domain reads EPEVTQTPSHQVTQMGQEVILRCVPISNHLYFYWYRQILGQKVEFLVSFYNNEISEKSEIFDDQFSVERPDGSNFTLKIRSTKLEDSAMYFCASTQQGPGAEAFFGQGTRLTVV.

Only one count was recorded for this clone. The sample has other DNA sequences that encode this CDR3 too. The genes are TRBV10-3 and TRBJ1-4; no firm D call. Germline CDR1 is ENHRY and CDR2 is SYGVKD. This CDR3 has 13 amino acids. Between the trimmed V and J ends, which lost 3 bases and 2 bases, there was a span of 4 bases. The chain's CDR3 is CAISDRTNEKLFF. CDR3 DNA sequence: TGTGCCATCAGTGACAGGACTAATGAAAAACTGTTTTTT.

The gene calls are TRBV9 and TRBJ2-3; no clear D gene. V lost 2 bases to trimming and J lost 4 bases, with 11 bases between them. The CDR3 has 14 residues. Germline lookup yields CDR1 SGDLS and CDR2 YYNGEE. CDR3 protein: CASSVYVSADTQYF. The CDR3 DNA reads as TGTGCCAGCAGCGTCTATGTGAGCGCAGATACGCAGTATTTT.

The V call is TRBV30, the J call TRBJ1-5; tentative D call: TRBD1 (5 bases). Trimming cost V 0 bases and J 5 bases, with 14 bases left between them. Germline V lookup: CDR1 GTSNPN, CDR2 SVGIG (reference sequence). This CDR3 has 15 residues. CDR3 bases: TGTGCCTGGAGTGTGGGGCCCCGGACATATCAGCCCCAGCATTTT. Its protein product is CAWSVGPRTYQPQHF.

CDR3 in amino acids: CASRSRTDSYEQYF. The DNA for the CDR3 is TGTGCCAGCCGATCTCGGACAGACTCCTACGAGCAGTACTTC. The chain carries TRBV6-6 and TRBJ2-7; D is possibly TRBD1 (6 bases). The CDR3 consists of 14 residues. CDR1 and CDR2 (germline): MNHNY, SVGAGI (reference sequence). Trimming removed 8 bases at V and 0 bases at J, with 14 bases between.

This chain connects TRBV10-3 to TRBJ1-5, with unresolved D. Trimming left V 0 bases short and J 3 bases short, with 12 bases between. This CDR3 has 16 amino acids. Germline assignment: CDR1 ENHRY and CDR2 SYGVKD. CDR3 protein: CAISESIGRPNQPQHF. DNA of the CDR3: TGTGCCATCAGTGAGTCGATTGGGCGTCCCAATCAGCCCCAGCATTTT.

This clone was detected only once. The CDR3 DNA sequence: TGTGCCAGCAGTGAATCTGCAGGGATGGACACTGAAGCTTTCTTT. It is translated as CASSESAGMDTEAFF. The V and J genes are TRBV25-1 and TRBJ1-1; tentatively, D is TRBD1 (5 bases). Germline V gene data show CDR1 as MGHDK and CDR2 as SYGVNS. This CDR3 comprises 15 residues. The V end lost 1 base, the J end lost 3 bases, and 12 bases lay between the germline ends. The complete variable domain, with remaining parts taken from reference TRBV25-1 and TRBJ1-1, reads EADIYQTPRYLVIGTGKKITLECSQTMGHDKMYWYQQDPGMELHLIHYSYGVNSTEKGDLSSESTVSRIRTEHFPLTLESARPSHTSQYLCASSESAGMDTEAFFGQGTRLTVV.

This clone was observed a handful of times. The chain carries TRBV4-1 and TRBJ1-3; D is undetermined. The V gene's germline CDR1 is MGHRA and CDR2 YSYEKL. This CDR3 has 17 amino acids. Trimming cost V 0 bases and J 0 bases, with 12 bases left between them. CDR3: CASSQEEVAVSGNTIYF. CDR3 DNA: TGCGCCAGCAGCCAAGAAGAGGTGGCGGTCTCTGGAAACACCATATATTTT.